This T cell receptor beta chain was obtained from a study of OX40 agonist ivuxolimab in advanced cancers. The CDR3 consists of 14 residues. Germline CDR1 and CDR2: SGHRS and YFSETQ. Germline trimming cut 2 bases from V and 7 bases from J; bases unmatched to any gene: 4. Only in-frame clones appear in the TCRdb table, and some are missing; sequencing was by immunoSEQ multiplex PCR. The sample lists around 79,000 clones, roughly 86% occurring once. The V and J genes are TRBV5-1 and TRBJ1-4; 8 bases fit TRBD1. This sequence originates from an adult with an advanced solid tumor such as melanoma, head and neck, liver or kidney cancer. The sequencing used CD4+ or CD8+ T cells sorted from blood, collected in a trial of the OX40 agonist ivuxolimab. CDR3 DNA sequence: TGCGCCAGCAGCTTAGGACAGGGTCGTGAAAAACTGTTTTTT. This sequence encodes CASSLGQGREKLFF. Based on the CDR3 plus reference TRBV5-1 and TRBJ1-4, the full variable domain is KAGVTQTPRYLIKTRGQQVTLSCSPISGHRSVSWYQQTPGQGLQFLFEYFSETQRNKGNFPGRFSGRQFSNSRSEMNVSTLELGDSALYLCASSLGQGREKLFFGSGTQLSVL.